This T cell receptor beta chain was captured by sequencing in a study of cytomegalovirus exposure and HLA in healthy donors (dated by TCRdb to the late 2010s). General notes on the study: An earlier analysis of under 600 of the donors reported approximately 300 Gb of sequence data and some 120 million unique TCR beta sequences from around 200 million T cells. An early release covering roughly 580 HLA-typed donors comprised 300 to 350 gigabases of sequencing data and 65 million to 100 million unique TCR sequences. Of the roughly 400 genotyped donors, roughly 76% were placed in the genetic ancestry cluster associated with self-reported Caucasian donors. The study aimed to test whether cataloging public T cell receptors could reveal signatures of past pathogen exposure. The study used immunosequencing to profile the T cell repertoires of approximately 690 subjects and linked those repertoires to cytomegalovirus serostatus. Along with the roughly 700-subject first cohort, a separate validation cohort of over 90 different subjects was used. High-throughput TCR immunosequencing, statistical association of individual TCRs with disease status, and machine learning were combined to predict cytomegalovirus infection status. A later analysis re-analyzed previously published TCR beta repertoires from roughly 630 donors and added high-resolution HLA genotyping to study TCR occurrence patterns. In the later analysis, no new phenotypic data were used to find candidate immune exposures; instead, reliance was placed on TCR beta sequences and their occurrence across donors. An earlier analysis of 587 of the donors applied high-throughput TCR beta sequencing to assess whether each TCR beta V gene segment acted as functional or pseudogenic. Donor age, sex, ethnicity and CMV serostatus were compiled alongside the repertoire data. Genome-wide SNP genotypes for about three fifths of the roughly 670 donors were used in a later genetic analysis, which treated that subset as a discovery cohort. All discovery cohort repertoires had been generated using a single sequencing platform. Class I and class II HLA loci were covered by the typing at four-digit resolution. Typing coverage varied by locus: about 629-640 donors for A, B, C, DRB1 and DQB1; roughly 560 for DQA1; around 570 for DPA1; roughly 450 for DPB1. Five DR-DQ haplotypes were handled as single units for association and clustering, since linkage in the cohort was strong. Among about 410 genotyped donors of the cohort, an average of around 220,000 unique TCR beta nucleotide sequences was sequenced per donor, of which roughly 17% were non-productive.

Regarding this clone: Its antigen remains undetermined. Per-nucleotide qualities are absent, and no much larger clonotype sits a single base away.

In total, over 600 healthy bone marrow donors made up the cohort. At the time of sampling, all cohort members were nominally healthy, though unrecorded immune exposures were likely present. The donor tested CMV seronegative and was one of the 352 seronegative cohort members. Each donor provided a peripheral blood sample, and peripheral blood mononuclear cells were used for TCR beta sequencing. The Qiagen DNeasy Blood Extraction Kit was used to extract genomic DNA from the blood cell samples. The full study reports these points: Because counts were too low, roughly 16 rarely observed V segments, including chromosome 9 orphons, were left out of the earlier analysis of 587 of the donors. The only immune exposure information available for the cohort was CMV serostatus. Presence/absence analyses assumed roughly uniform sequencing depth across donors, an assumption that may not hold. A later analysis reported that several top co-occurrence clusters appeared linked to parvovirus B19, influenza, CMV and Epstein-Barr virus. V-gene and J-gene trimming of TCR beta chains was associated with a missense DCLRE1C variant in a later genetic analysis, and the association was replicated in an independent cohort. In vitro tests confirmed that a few of the cytomegalovirus-associated TCR beta chains recognize cytomegalovirus antigens. Correlated functional status among segregating V segments might be attributable to linkage disequilibrium, but an unknown experimental factor could not be ruled out. The study listed 164 TCR beta chains as associated with cytomegalovirus. A later analysis found that most CMV-associated TCR beta chains appeared HLA-restricted, with HLA associations seemingly driven largely by CMV exposure. A later genetic analysis reported fewer N-insertions in productive TCRs among donors in an Asian-associated ancestry cluster than the roughly 640-donor mean. The authors suggested that the approach could potentially be generalized to other disease states and immunological phenotypes. In an earlier analysis of approximately 590 of the donors, most TCR beta V segments were observed in productive rearrangements about 90% or about 30% of the time, broadly matching IMGT annotations. In a later analysis, HLA-associated TCR beta chains showed more clonal expansion and lower generation probabilities than non-associated chains that were equally common. Assigning TCR associations to individual alleles was difficult when HLA alleles, especially DR and DQ, strongly co-occurred. The 87-base-pair reads could not distinguish some IMGT-functional V segments, including TRBV6-2 and TRBV6-3, so those segments were excluded. A cluster of highly shared sequence variants was judged likely to be a technical artifact of the sequencing pipeline. Because HLA typing was missing for some donors at each locus, association tests included only the typed subset. According to a later analysis, TCR association rates differed among HLA loci, with DRB1 alleles showing the most associated TCRs and HLA-C alleles showing the fewest. Across donors, most TCR sequences were observed very rarely, whereas some public TCRs were present in many individuals. In both the original and validation cohorts, the classifier was reported to diagnose cytomegalovirus status with high specificity and sensitivity. A further reported finding was that TCR beta sequences accurately predicted the HLA-A and HLA-B alleles for most subjects in the first cohort. Specific HLA alleles were associated with around 18,000 TCR beta sequences at a false discovery rate of 0.05 in a later analysis. In this cohort, only TCR beta chains were sequenced, and detectable features were limited by the absence of alpha or paired-chain data.

Libraries were built with the immunoSEQ multiplex PCR assay. The multiplex PCR relied on a mix of 60 forward primers for TCR Vbeta segments and 13 reverse primers for TCR Jbeta segments. The CDR3 region of rearranged TCR beta genes was amplified from genomic DNA by a multiplex PCR assay. On the Illumina HiSeq System, the amplified TCR beta libraries were sequenced as 87-base-pair reads. The study's own analysis went as follows. A later analysis tallied roughly 80 million unique TCR beta chains across the 666 repertoires, and about 12 million of those chains were shared by two or more donors. Raw reads were error-corrected and collapsed into unique sequences with a nearest-neighbor algorithm that merged closely related sequences to remove PCR and sequencing errors. To assign V, D and J gene segments, CDR3 sequences were aligned to IMGT reference sequences. For a sequence to be retained, a match of at least six nucleotides to both a V gene segment and a J gene segment was required. Rearrangements were classified as productive when the CDR3 lacked stop codons and remained in frame with V and J, and all other rearrangements were classified as non-productive. CDR3 was defined according to IMGT convention as the region running from the second conserved V-encoded cysteine to the conserved J-encoded phenylalanine. In an earlier analysis of around 540 of the donors, sequences lacking an unambiguous match to a single V gene segment were excluded. An earlier analysis of about 590 of the donors classified V segments as functional when productive rearrangements were above 56.7% and as segregating when the standard deviation between donors was above 5%. A statistical classification framework was developed to diagnose cytomegalovirus status using the catalog of TCR beta chain sequences. V and J gene assignment, in a later analysis, came from comparing TCR nucleotide sequences with IMGT/GENE-DB human TR gene sequences. The TCRdist pipeline was used in a later analysis to assign CDR3 sequences and most-parsimonious VDJ recombination scenarios. In a later analysis, each TCR beta chain was defined by its CDR3 amino acid sequence together with its V-gene family, and reads without a unique V-gene family were excluded. A later analysis removed 450 to 600 highly shared, low-generation-probability nucleotide sequences to deal with suspected cross-contamination and a sequencing artifact. In a later analysis, a clonal expansion index was calculated for each public chain from normalized within-repertoire ranks of inferred template counts. In a later analysis, generation probabilities were computed using a VDJ recombination model fitted to out-of-frame rearrangements, and the results were checked against IGoR. In a later analysis, hypergeometric tests were used to score TCR-TCR, TCR-HLA and TCR-CMV co-occurrence, with a repertoire-size bias correction applied to TCR pairs. False discovery rates were estimated in a later analysis by permuting HLA or CMV assignments 20 times. In a later analysis, co-occurring TCRs were grouped with DBSCAN, and TCRdist sequence similarity was added when clustering was performed within HLA-allele-positive subsets. Repertoires with fewer than 30,000 or more than 120,000 public chains were left out of co-occurrence clustering, as were a handful of repertoires with anomalous nucleotide sharing. TCRdb stores this immuneACCESS table with in-frame sequences only. Part of the clones is absent; in the studies checked, under half of the shortfall reflects unresolved V genes, and no reason is known for the rest. For V, J and clone size, that table is used; D and trimming come from the DNA. This sample holds 95,000 to 150,000 clones; 15% were observed only once. Together, the top ten hold roughly 2% of the sample.

The CDR3 runs 13 residues from the cysteine to the phenylalanine. This entry keeps only the CDR3 DNA: 39 bases, framed from base 1. CDR1 PRHDT and CDR2 FYEKMQ were looked up in the germline V gene (reference sequence). The germline ends are 6 bases apart after V is trimmed by 3 bases and J by 1 base. This receptor was obtained from a woman aged 18-30 years in good health and CMV-seronegative. The rearrangement joined TRBV13 to TRBJ1-1, with no reliable assignment of the D segment. The sample was PBMCs. The CDR3 corresponds to CASSLGTNTEAFF. The bases are TGTGCCAGCAGCTTGGGCACGAACACTGAAGCTTTCTTT.